This TCR beta chain comes out of a study of beta chain features in type 1 diabetes. Across the whole study: Researchers looked at around 100 million sorted cells across all samples.

Only a few counts were recorded for this clone. Its antigen remains unidentified. Findings of the study overall: Patients and controls would be equally affected if PCR favored shorter templates.

CD45RO/CCR7/CD25/CD127/CD95/CD27 staining was used to isolate CD4+ naive, central memory, regulatory and stem cell-like memory cells by sorting. All of the isolated RNA was reverse transcribed, so expressed TCRB transcripts were sequenced. Generated by immunoSEQ multiplex PCR, the TCRdb table keeps only in-frame clones and is missing some. Among 620,000 or so clones listed, 15% to 17% were seen once. The CDR3 has 14 residues. The germline V gene encodes CDR1 SGHTA and CDR2 FQGTGA. After removal of 10 bases from V and 3 bases from J, the junction contained 12 bases not matched to a gene. The chain combines TRBV7-3 with TRBJ2-7; TRBD2 agrees at 7 bases. Sequencing was carried out using naive CD4+ T cells from blood. The sequence was collected from a young man in good health. The CDR3 DNA is TGTGCCATCCTCCTCGGGGGGATCCTCTACGAGCAGTACTTC. Translation: CAILLGGILYEQYF. Full variable domain (outside the CDR3, taken from reference TRBV7-3 and TRBJ2-7): GAGVSQTPSNKVTEKGKYVELRCDPISGHTALYWYRQSLGQGPEFLIYFQGTGAADDSGLPNDRFFAVRPEGSVSTLKIQRTERGDSAVYLCAILLGGILYEQYFGPGTRLTVT.